The 4 T cell receptor beta chains presented below share a single source sample, sequenced in a study of blood T cells in healthy people across ages. Together with a sample-barcoded 5' primer, a J-beta primer mix was included in a second PCR lasting about 7 to 12 cycles. Each CDR3 protein is one row after TCRdb ran MiXCR on the 5' RACE reads. The sample has 1.5 million to 2 million distinct CDR3 sequences; about 28% are singletons. The sequenced sample consisted of blood. The receptors stem from a woman in her 30s in good health.

The table lists this clonotype with many counts. V is TRBV7-9 and J is TRBJ1-2, with 7 nucleotides matching TRBD1. After removal of 3 bases from V and 5 bases from J, the junction contained 12 bases not matched to a gene. The CDR3 consists of 16 residues. The germline gives CDR1 SEHNR, CDR2 FQNEAQ (reference sequence). CDR3 loop: CASSFSTGTVTYGYTF. The CDR3 bases are TGTGCCAGCAGCTTTTCCACCGGGACAGTGACATATGGCTACACCTTC.

This clonotype was seen only a few times. This chain links TRBV24-1 with TRBJ2-3; 8 bases fit TRBD1. Germline CDR1 is KGHDR and CDR2 is SFDVKD. This CDR3 spans 14 amino acids. V lost 5 bases and J lost 5; bases outside the gene matches: 5. The CDR3 sequence is CATSVQGGKDTQYF. In DNA, the CDR3 is TGTGCCACCAGTGTACAGGGGGGAAAAGATACGCAGTATTTT.

This clonotype was counted between two and nine times. The J gene is TRBJ2-1, the V gene TRBV12-3 or TRBV12-4; 7 positions match TRBD2. Trimming took 2 bases from V and 7 from J; bases not matched to a gene: 14. This CDR3 region has 17 residues. The CDR3 protein is CASSLNRGGPISNEQFF. CDR3 coding DNA: TGTGCCAGCAGTTTAAATCGGGGAGGGCCGATCTCGAATGAGCAGTTCTTC.

This clonotype was observed a handful of times. It may be a read error: a sequence one base away is much more abundant. J is TRBJ2-4 and V is TRBV12-3 or TRBV12-4; D may be TRBD2 (5 bases). The CDR3 covers 16 residues. DNA of the CDR3: TGTGCCAGCAGTTTAGTTTCCTTTCTAGCCAAAAGCATTCAGTACTTC. This translates into CASSLVSFLAKSIQYF.